This T cell receptor (beta chain) is from a study of cytomegalovirus exposure and HLA in healthy donors. A remark on this clone: What it recognizes is unknown.

Per the germline V gene, CDR1 is WNHNN and CDR2 is SYGVQD (reference sequence). There are 13 residues in the CDR3. V gave up 11 bases and J gave up 5 bases, with 15 bases separating them. The study, taken as a whole, reports: 164 TCR beta chains were listed as cytomegalovirus-associated.

Some clones are missing from TCRdb's copy, which holds only in-frame ones; the method was immunoSEQ multiplex PCR. The sample includes 99,000 or so clones, about 86% seen only once; the top ten take around 3.6%. This sequence originates from a woman under 30 in good health and CMV-seropositive. V usage is TRBV10-1 and J usage is TRBJ2-2; no definite D call. Sample: PBMCs. The CDR3 loop is CAAGTENTGELFF. DNA of the CDR3: TGCGCCGCCGGCACGGAGAATACCGGGGAGCTGTTTTTT.